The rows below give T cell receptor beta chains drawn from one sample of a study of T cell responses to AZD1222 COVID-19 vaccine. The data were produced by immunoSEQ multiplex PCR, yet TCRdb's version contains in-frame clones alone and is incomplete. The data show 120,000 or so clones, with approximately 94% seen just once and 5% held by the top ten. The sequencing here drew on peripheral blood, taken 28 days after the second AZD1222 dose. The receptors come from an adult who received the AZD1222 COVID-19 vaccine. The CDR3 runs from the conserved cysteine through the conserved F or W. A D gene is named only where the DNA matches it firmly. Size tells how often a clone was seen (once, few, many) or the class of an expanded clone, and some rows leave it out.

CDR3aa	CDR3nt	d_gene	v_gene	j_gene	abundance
CASSPQGPHYEQYF	TGTGCCAGCAGTCCACAGGGGCCCCACTACGAGCAGTACTTC	TRBD1	TRBV6-2/TRBV6-3	TRBJ2-7	few
CASSQVTISANYGYTF	TGCGCCAGCAGCCAAGTGACAATTTCGGCTAACTATGGCTACACCTTC	NA	TRBV4-1	TRBJ1-2	NA
CAWSPSGPRALHF	TGTGCCTGGAGTCCCTCTGGCCCCCGGGCCCTCCACTTT	NA	TRBV30	TRBJ1-6	few
CASSLGQPGEETQYF	TGTGCCAGCAGCTTAGGGCAGCCGGGGGAAGAGACCCAGTACTTC	NA	TRBV11-2	TRBJ2-5	few
CASSRREAGGYTF	TGTGCCAGCAGCCGTCGGGAGGCGGGAGGCTACACCTTC	NA	TRBV7-9	TRBJ1-2	NA
CASSETADYEQYF	TGCGCCAGCAGTGAGACAGCGGATTACGAGCAGTACTTC	NA	TRBV10-1	TRBJ2-7	NA
CASSAWPLRTGDHYGYTF	TGCGCCAGCAGCGCCTGGCCGTTAAGGACAGGGGATCACTATGGCTACACCTTC	TRBD1	TRBV5-1	TRBJ1-2	NA
CASSPTGAGYTF	TGTGCCAGCTCACCGACAGGGGCTGGCTACACCTTC	TRBD1	TRBV18	TRBJ1-2	NA
CASSEGGTDTQYF	TGTGCCAGCAGTGAAGGGGGAACAGATACGCAGTATTTT	NA	TRBV6-1	TRBJ2-3	NA
CASSQPGTGGNSPLHF	TGTGCCAGCAGCCAACCTGGGACAGGGGGGAATTCACCCCTCCACTTT	TRBD1	TRBV16	TRBJ1-6	NA
CASSLEGSGSINEQFF	TGTGCCAGCAGCTTAGAAGGCAGCGGGAGTATCAATGAGCAGTTCTTC	TRBD2	TRBV7-9	TRBJ2-1	once